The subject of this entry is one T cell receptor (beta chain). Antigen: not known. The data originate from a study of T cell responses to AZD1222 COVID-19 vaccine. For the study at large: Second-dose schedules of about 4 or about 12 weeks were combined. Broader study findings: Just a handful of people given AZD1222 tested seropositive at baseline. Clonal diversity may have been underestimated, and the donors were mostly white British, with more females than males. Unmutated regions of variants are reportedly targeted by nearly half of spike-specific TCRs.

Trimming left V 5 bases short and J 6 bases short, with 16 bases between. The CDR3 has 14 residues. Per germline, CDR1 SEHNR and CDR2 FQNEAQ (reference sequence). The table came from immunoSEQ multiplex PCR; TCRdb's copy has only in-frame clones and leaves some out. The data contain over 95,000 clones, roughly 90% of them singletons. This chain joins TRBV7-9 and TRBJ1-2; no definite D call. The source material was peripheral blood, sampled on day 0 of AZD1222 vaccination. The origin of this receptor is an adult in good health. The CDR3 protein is CASSVRGGTNGYTF. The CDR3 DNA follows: TGTGCCAGCAGCGTCCGAGGTGGCACCAATGGCTACACCTTC.